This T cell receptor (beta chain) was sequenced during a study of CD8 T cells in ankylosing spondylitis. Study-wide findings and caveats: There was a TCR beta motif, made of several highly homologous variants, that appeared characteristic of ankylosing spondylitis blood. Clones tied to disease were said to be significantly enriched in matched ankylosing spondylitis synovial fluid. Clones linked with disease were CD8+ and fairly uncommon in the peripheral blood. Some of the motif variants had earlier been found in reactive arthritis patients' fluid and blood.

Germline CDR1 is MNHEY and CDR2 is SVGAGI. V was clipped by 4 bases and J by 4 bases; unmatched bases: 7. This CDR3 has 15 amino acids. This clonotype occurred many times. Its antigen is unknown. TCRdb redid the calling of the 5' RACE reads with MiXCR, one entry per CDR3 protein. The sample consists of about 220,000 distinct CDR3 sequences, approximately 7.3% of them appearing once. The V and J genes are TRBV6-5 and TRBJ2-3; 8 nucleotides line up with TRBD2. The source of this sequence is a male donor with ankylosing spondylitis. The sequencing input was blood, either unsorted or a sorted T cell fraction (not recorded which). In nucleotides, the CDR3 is TGTGCCAGCAGTTCAGACACGACTAGCGCAGATACGCAGTATTTT. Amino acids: CASSSDTTSADTQYF.